This T cell receptor beta chain emerged from a study of blood T cell repertoires in COVID-19. Method: immunoSEQ multiplex PCR; TCRdb's copy keeps in-frame clones and lacks some. The sample holds under 300,000 clones, more than 70% seen once. Germline CDR1 and CDR2: SEHNR and FQNEAQ (reference sequence). The ends lost 6 bases at V and 5 bases at J; junction bases unmatched: 11. This CDR3 comprises 15 residues. Input material: PBMCs or T cells enriched from blood (not recorded which). The chain joins TRBV7-9 to TRBJ1-2, with 8 bases lining up with TRBD1. This TCR derives from an older woman in a cohort exposed to, infected with or recovered from COVID-19 (not recorded which). The CDR3 here is CASSRLGRGPYGYTF. The CDR3 region has the DNA TGTGCCAGCAGTCGATTGGGCAGGGGGCCGTATGGCTACACCTTC. Full variable domain (remainder filled in from reference TRBV7-9 and TRBJ1-2): DTGVSQNPRHKITKRGQNVTFRCDPISEHNRLYWYRQTLGQGPEFLTYFQNEAQLEKSRLLSDRFSAERPKGSFSTLEIQRTEQGDSAMYLCASSRLGRGPYGYTFGSGTRLTVV.